Described below is a single T cell receptor (beta chain) sequence and its context. PCR amplification relied on 60 Vbeta primers (plus 13 Jbeta primers). Profiling relied on immunoSEQ multiplex PCR, and the TCRdb table lists in-frame clones only, not all of them. Of under 150,000 clones in the sample, around 84% are singletons; the top ten hold about 3.3%. The data belong to a study of cytomegalovirus exposure and HLA in healthy donors. J was trimmed by 4 bases and V by 7 bases; bases with no gene match: 8. This CDR3 region has 14 residues. Germline V gene sequence: CDR1 ENHRY, CDR2 SYGVKD. The specimen sequenced was PBMCs. This chain uses TRBV10-3 with TRBJ1-2; 8 bases align to TRBD1. This TCR was recovered from a woman aged 25 to 39 in good health and CMV-seropositive. Here the CDR3 reads CAIKPGQAGYGYTF. The CDR3, as DNA: TGTGCCATCAAACCGGGACAGGCGGGCTATGGCTACACCTTC.